The clone carrying this T cell receptor (beta chain) has just one count. Its antigen is as yet unknown. Tumor samples were taken before definitive surgery or chemotherapy. V shed 4 bases, J shed 6 bases, and the junction held 2 bases outside the gene matches. CDR3 length: 13 residues. The germline V gene has CDR1 LNHNV and CDR2 YYDKDF (reference sequence). Only in-frame clones appear in the TCRdb table, and some are missing; sequencing was by immunoSEQ multiplex PCR. The sample includes 8,500 to 9,500 clones, approximately 90% of them seen just once. The data originate from a study of high-grade serous ovarian cancer treatment subgroups. About the research overall: Samples averaged around 14,000 reads and around 7,000 unique TCR beta rearrangements. Overall study results and limits: Different patients shared almost no repertoire; same-patient tumors shared 0.11 to 0.79. CDR1 and CDR2 were left unanalyzed; analyses focused on CDR3. TCR relatedness rose with neoantigen level and trended with mutation load.

V gene TRBV15 combines with J gene TRBJ2-2, with 7 bases that match TRBD1. The TCR was taken from a human donor with high-grade serous ovarian cancer. Sequenced: tumor tissue. CDR3 protein: CATSNRGPGELFF. CDR3 nucleotide sequence: TGTGCCACCAGCAATAGGGGGCCCGGGGAGCTGTTTTTT. Based on the CDR3 plus reference TRBV15 and TRBJ2-2, the full variable domain is DAMVIQNPRYQVTQFGKPVTLSCSQTLNHNVMYWYQQKSSQAPKLLFHYYDKDFNNEADTPDNFQSRRPNTSFCFLDIRSPGLGDTAMYLCATSNRGPGELFFGEGSRLTVL.